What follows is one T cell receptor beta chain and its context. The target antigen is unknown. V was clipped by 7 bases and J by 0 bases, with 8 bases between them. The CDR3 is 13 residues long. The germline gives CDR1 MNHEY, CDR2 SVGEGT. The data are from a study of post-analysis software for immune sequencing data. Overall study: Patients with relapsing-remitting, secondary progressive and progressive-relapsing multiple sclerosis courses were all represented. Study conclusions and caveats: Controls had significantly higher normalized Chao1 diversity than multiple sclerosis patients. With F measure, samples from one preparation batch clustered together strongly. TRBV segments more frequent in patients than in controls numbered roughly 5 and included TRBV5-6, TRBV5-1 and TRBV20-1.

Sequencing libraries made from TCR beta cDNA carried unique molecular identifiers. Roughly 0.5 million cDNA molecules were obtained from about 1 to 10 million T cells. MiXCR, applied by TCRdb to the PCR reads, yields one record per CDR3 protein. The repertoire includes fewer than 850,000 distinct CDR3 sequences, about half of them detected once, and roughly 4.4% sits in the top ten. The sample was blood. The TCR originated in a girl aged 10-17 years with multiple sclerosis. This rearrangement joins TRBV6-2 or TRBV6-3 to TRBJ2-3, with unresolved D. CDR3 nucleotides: TGTGCCAGCAATCGCGATAGCACAGATACGCAGTATTTT. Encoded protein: CASNRDSTDTQYF.